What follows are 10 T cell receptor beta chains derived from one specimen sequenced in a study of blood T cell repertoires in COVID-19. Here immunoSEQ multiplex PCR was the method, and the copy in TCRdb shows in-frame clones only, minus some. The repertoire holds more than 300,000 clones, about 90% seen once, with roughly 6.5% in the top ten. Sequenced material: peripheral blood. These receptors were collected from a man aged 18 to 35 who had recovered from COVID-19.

CDR3 in amino acids: CASSEGGGSEAEDTEAFF. CDR3 in DNA: TGTGCCAGCAGTGAAGGTGGAGGGTCAGAGGCTGAGGACACTGAAGCTTTCTTT. The rearrangement uses TRBV6-4 and TRBJ1-1; D gene uncertain. This CDR3 contains 18 residues. V gave up 3 bases and J gave up 3 bases, with 23 bases separating them. CDR1 is MRHNA and CDR2 is SNTAGT in the germline V gene.

The CDR3 nucleotides read TGTGCCAGCTCCCAACTGGACAGGAACACTGAAGCTTTCTTT. Translating gives CASSQLDRNTEAFF. The rearrangement uses TRBV18 and TRBJ1-1; D perhaps matches TRBD1 (6 bases). V was cut by 6 bases and J by 1 base, with 12 bases left in between. Germline CDR1 KGHSH, CDR2 LQKENI. The CDR3 length is 14 residues.

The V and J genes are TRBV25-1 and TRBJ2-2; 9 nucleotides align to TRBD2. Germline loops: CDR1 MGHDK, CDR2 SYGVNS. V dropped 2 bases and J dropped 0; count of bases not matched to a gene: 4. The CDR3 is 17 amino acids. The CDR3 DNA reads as TGTGCCAGCAGTGAACATAGCGGGGGCCCGAACACCGGGGAGCTGTTTTTT. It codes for CASSEHSGGPNTGELFF. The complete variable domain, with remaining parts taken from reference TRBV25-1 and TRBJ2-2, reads EADIYQTPRYLVIGTGKKITLECSQTMGHDKMYWYQQDPGMELHLIHYSYGVNSTEKGDLSSESTVSRIRTEHFPLTLESARPSHTSQYLCASSEHSGGPNTGELFFGEGSRLTVL.

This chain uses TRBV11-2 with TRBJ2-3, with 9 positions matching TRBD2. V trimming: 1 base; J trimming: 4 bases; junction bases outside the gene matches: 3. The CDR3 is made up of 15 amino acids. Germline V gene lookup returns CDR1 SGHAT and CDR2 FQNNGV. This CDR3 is CASSLGTSVPDTQYF. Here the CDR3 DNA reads TGTGCCAGCAGCTTAGGGACTAGCGTCCCAGATACGCAGTATTTT.

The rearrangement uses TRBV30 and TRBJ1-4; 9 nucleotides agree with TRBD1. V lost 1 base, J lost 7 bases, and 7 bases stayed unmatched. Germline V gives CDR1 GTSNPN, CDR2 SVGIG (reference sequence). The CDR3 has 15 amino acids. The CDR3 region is CAWSATGGTGEKLFF. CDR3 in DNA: TGTGCCTGGAGTGCCACAGGGGGCACTGGTGAAAAACTGTTTTTT.

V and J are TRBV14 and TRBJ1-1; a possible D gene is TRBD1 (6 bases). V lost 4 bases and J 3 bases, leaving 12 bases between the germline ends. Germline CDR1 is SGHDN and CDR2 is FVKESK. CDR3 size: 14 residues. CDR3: CASSLWGGHTEAFF. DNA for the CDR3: TGTGCCAGCAGCCTTTGGGGGGGGCACACTGAAGCTTTCTTT.

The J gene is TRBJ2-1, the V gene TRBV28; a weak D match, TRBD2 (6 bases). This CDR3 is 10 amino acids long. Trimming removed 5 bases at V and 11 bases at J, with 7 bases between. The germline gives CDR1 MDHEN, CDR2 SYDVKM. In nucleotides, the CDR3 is TGTGCCAGCAGTGGACTAAAGCAGTTCTTC. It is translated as CASSGLKQFF.

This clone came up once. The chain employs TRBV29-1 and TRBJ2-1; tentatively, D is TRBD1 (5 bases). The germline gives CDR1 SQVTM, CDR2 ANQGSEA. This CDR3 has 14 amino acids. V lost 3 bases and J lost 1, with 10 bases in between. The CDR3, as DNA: TGCAGCGTTGATCAGGGATCTTCCTACAATGAGCAGTTCTTC. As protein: CSVDQGSSYNEQFF.

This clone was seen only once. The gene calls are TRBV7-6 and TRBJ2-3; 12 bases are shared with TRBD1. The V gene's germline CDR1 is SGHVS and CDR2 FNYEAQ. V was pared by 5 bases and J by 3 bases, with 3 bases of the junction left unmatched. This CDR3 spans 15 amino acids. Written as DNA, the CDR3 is TGTGCCAGCAGCCGGGACAGGGGGCCTACAGATACGCAGTATTTT. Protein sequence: CASSRDRGPTDTQYF.

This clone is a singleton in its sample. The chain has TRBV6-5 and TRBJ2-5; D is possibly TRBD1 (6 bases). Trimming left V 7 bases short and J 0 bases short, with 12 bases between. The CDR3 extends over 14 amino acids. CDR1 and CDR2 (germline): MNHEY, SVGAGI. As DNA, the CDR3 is TGTGCCAGCACGACAGGCGCCTACCAAGAGACCCAGTACTTC. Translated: CASTTGAYQETQYF.